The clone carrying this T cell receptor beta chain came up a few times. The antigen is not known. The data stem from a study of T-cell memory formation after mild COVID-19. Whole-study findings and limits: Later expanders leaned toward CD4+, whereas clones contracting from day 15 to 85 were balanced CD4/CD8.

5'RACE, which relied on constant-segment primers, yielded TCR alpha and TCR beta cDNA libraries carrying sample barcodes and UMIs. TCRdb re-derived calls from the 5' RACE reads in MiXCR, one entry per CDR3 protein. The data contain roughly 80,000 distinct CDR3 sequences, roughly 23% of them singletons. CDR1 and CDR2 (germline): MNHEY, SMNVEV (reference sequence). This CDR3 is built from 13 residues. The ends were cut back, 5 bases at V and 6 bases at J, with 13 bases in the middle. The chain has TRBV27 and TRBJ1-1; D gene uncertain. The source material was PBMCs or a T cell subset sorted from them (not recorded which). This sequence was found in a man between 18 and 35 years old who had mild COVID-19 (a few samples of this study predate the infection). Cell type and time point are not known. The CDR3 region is CASSTARTSEAFF. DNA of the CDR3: TGTGCCAGCAGTACCGCGAGGACTTCTGAAGCTTTCTTT.